The 16 T cell receptor beta chains in this list originate from one sample, sequenced in a study of cytomegalovirus exposure and HLA in healthy donors. PCR was performed using 60 Vbeta and 13 Jbeta primers. Profiling relied on immunoSEQ multiplex PCR, and the TCRdb table lists in-frame clones only, not all of them. Found here are 110,000 or so clones, approximately 80% of them singletons; the top ten hold roughly 2.2%. The sample consisted of PBMCs. The receptor set was obtained from a woman aged 40 to 50 in good health and CMV-seronegative.

The gene calls are TRBV4-1 and TRBJ2-5; D gene uncertain. The germline CDR1 and CDR2 sequences are MGHRA and YSYEKL. CDR3 length equals 13 residues. V dropped 3 bases and J dropped 5 bases, with 10 bases sitting between them. The CDR3 sequence: CASSHVPLETQYF. The CDR3, as DNA: TGCGCCAGCAGCCACGTTCCCCTGGAGACCCAGTACTTC.

The J gene is TRBJ1-5, the V gene TRBV18, with TRBD1 matching over 10 bases. Germline lookup yields CDR1 KGHSH and CDR2 LQKENI. V trimming: 2 bases; J trimming: 4 bases; junction bases outside the gene matches: 2. The CDR3 covers 15 residues. The CDR3 DNA is TGTGCCAGCTCACCAGGGACAGGGGTTAATCAGCCCCAGCATTTT. Its translation: CASSPGTGVNQPQHF.

The chain uses TRBV6-4 and TRBJ2-2; 7 nucleotides align to TRBD1. With V trimmed by 5 bases and J by 0 bases, 6 bases remained unmatched. Germline V gene sequence: CDR1 MRHNA, CDR2 SNTAGT. The length of the CDR3 is 16 residues. CDR3 amino acids: CASSPRTGANTGELFF. The CDR3, as DNA: TGTGCCAGCAGTCCCCGGACAGGAGCGAACACCGGGGAGCTGTTTTTT.

This clone has just one count. The chain links TRBV6-5 to TRBJ2-3, with TRBD2 matching 12 bases. The CDR3 has 15 residues. CDR1 is MNHEY, CDR2 SVGAGI, per germline. V lost 5 bases and J lost 11; bases outside the gene matches: 11. For the CDR3, the DNA is TGTGCCAGCAGTCTGACTAGCGGGGGCCCGAGGGAGCAGTATTTT. It encodes CASSLTSGGPREQYF.

The chain carries TRBV11-2 and TRBJ2-7, with 10 bases fitting TRBD2. In germline, CDR1 is SGHAT, CDR2 FQNNGV. This CDR3 has 15 amino acids. V was clipped by 4 bases and J by 0 bases; unmatched bases: 3. CDR3 coding DNA: TGTGCCAGCAGCTCCGGGACTAGCGTCTCCTACGAGCAGTACTTC. Translation: CASSSGTSVSYEQYF.

The chain recombines TRBV28 with TRBJ2-5, with TRBD2 identical over 10 bases. Germline V gene lookup returns CDR1 MDHEN and CDR2 SYDVKM. There are 18 residues in the CDR3. V shed 2 bases and J 7 bases; nucleotides not matched to a gene: 16. Here the CDR3 DNA reads TGTGCCAGCAGTTTAACCCCAAAGACTAGCGGGCGCCCTAGGACCCAGTACTTC. Protein: CASSLTPKTSGRPRTQYF.

This chain connects TRBV7-8 to TRBJ2-7; D may be TRBD1 (6 bases). The CDR3 sequence is 15 residues long. The germline V gene has CDR1 SGHVS and CDR2 FQNEAQ. V was shortened by 1 base and J by 1 base, with 11 bases between the two germline ends. CDR3 DNA: TGTGCCAGCAGCTTAGTAGGACAGCCATCCTACGAGCAGTACTTC. Translated, it gives CASSLVGQPSYEQYF.

The CDR3 protein is CASRRSEDTQYF. In DNA, the CDR3 is TGTGCCAGCAGACGTAGCGAGGATACGCAGTATTTT. This chain connects TRBV7-9 to TRBJ2-3; a weak D match, TRBD2 (5 bases). V gave up 6 bases and J gave up 6 bases, with 10 bases separating them. Germline lookup yields CDR1 SEHNR and CDR2 FQNEAQ (reference sequence). The CDR3 sequence is 12 residues long.

This clone was observed once. The CDR3 loop reads CASSATDRPTNYGYTF. CDR3 sequence (DNA): TGTGCCAGTAGTGCCACAGACAGGCCCACTAACTATGGCTACACCTTC. This chain links TRBV19 with TRBJ1-2; maybe TRBD1 (6 bases). V was clipped by 5 bases and J by 0 bases, with 16 bases between them. CDR3 size: 16 residues. Germline assignment: CDR1 LNHDA and CDR2 SQIVND (reference sequence).

This sequence joins TRBV9 and TRBJ2-1, with 8 bases lining up with TRBD2. The germline gives CDR1 SGDLS, CDR2 YYNGEE. This CDR3 spans 15 amino acids. V trimming: 0 bases; J trimming: 3 bases; junction bases outside the gene matches: 2. CDR3 protein: CASSVVGGGYNEQFF. The CDR3 DNA is TGTGCCAGCAGCGTAGTCGGGGGGGGCTACAATGAGCAGTTCTTC.

This chain joins TRBV4-1 and TRBJ2-7; TRBD2 matches at 7 bases. The V segment lost 0 bases and the J segment 5 bases; nucleotides outside the gene matches: 10. CDR3 length: 16 residues. The germline V gene encodes CDR1 MGHRA and CDR2 YSYEKL. CDR3 bases: TGCGCCAGCAGCCAAGATCCCGGACTAGTCGGGAACGAGCAGTACTTC. This sequence encodes CASSQDPGLVGNEQYF.

The chain uses TRBV7-9 and TRBJ2-1, with 12 bases lining up with TRBD2. CDR1 and CDR2 (germline): SEHNR, FQNEAQ (reference sequence). V shed 4 bases, J shed 8 bases, and the junction held 12 bases outside the gene matches. The CDR3 is made up of 17 amino acids. CDR3 protein: CASSWEVLAGGNYEQFF. The DNA of the CDR3 is TGTGCCAGCAGCTGGGAGGTCCTAGCGGGGGGGAACTATGAGCAGTTCTTC.

In this sample, this clone turned up once. The chain joins TRBV19 to TRBJ2-3, with 11 bases fitting TRBD2. V shed 4 bases and J 0 bases; nucleotides not matched to a gene: 12. Germline-derived CDR1 and CDR2 are LNHDA and SQIVND (reference sequence). The CDR3 consists of 19 residues. The CDR3 loop is CASSSPGLAEPKSTDTQYF. The CDR3 DNA reads as TGTGCCAGTAGTAGCCCGGGACTAGCGGAGCCCAAAAGCACAGATACGCAGTATTTT.

The chain links TRBV7-2 to TRBJ2-5, with 12 bases matching TRBD2. The J call may be faulty, since TRBJ2-7 better matches the DNA end. Germline V gene sequence: CDR1 SGHTA, CDR2 FQGNSA. The CDR3 totals 17 residues. CDR3 protein: CASSLDTSGRWSYEQYF. The DNA of the CDR3 is TGTGCCAGCAGCTTGGATACTAGCGGGAGGTGGTCCTACGAGCAGTACTTC.

This chain uses TRBV13 with TRBJ2-5, with 7 positions matching TRBD1. Germline loops: CDR1 PRHDT, CDR2 FYEKMQ (reference sequence). V was pared by 6 bases and J by 4 bases, with 8 bases of the junction left unmatched. CDR3 length: 14 amino acids. The CDR3 region has the DNA TGTGCCAGCAGTTCGGATGGGGACAGAGAGACCCAGTACTTC. As protein: CASSSDGDRETQYF.

The V gene is TRBV7-8, the J gene TRBJ1-4; TRBD1 is a possible D gene (5 bases). Trimming stripped 5 bases from V and 5 bases from J, with 15 bases between. CDR1 is SGHVS, CDR2 FQNEAQ, per germline. The CDR3 is 15 amino acids. The CDR3 DNA is TGTGCCAGCAGCCGGCCGGGGGGACCCAATGAAAAACTGTTTTTT. Its translation is CASSRPGGPNEKLFF.